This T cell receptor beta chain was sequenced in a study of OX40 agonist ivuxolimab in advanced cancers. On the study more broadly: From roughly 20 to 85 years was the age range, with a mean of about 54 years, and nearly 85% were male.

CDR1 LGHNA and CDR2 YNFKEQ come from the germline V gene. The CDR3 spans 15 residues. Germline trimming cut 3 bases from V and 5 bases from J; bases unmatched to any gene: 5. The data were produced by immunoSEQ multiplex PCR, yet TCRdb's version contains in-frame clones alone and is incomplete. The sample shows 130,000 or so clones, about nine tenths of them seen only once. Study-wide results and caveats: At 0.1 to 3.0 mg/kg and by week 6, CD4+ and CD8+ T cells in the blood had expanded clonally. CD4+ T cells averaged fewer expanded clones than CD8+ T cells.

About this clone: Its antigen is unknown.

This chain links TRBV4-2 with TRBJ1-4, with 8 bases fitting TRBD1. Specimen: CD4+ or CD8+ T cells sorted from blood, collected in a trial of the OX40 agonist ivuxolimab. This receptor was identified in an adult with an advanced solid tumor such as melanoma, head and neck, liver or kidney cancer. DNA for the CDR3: TGTGCCAGCAGCCATGGGGACAGGCCCAATGAAAAACTGTTTTTT. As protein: CASSHGDRPNEKLFF.